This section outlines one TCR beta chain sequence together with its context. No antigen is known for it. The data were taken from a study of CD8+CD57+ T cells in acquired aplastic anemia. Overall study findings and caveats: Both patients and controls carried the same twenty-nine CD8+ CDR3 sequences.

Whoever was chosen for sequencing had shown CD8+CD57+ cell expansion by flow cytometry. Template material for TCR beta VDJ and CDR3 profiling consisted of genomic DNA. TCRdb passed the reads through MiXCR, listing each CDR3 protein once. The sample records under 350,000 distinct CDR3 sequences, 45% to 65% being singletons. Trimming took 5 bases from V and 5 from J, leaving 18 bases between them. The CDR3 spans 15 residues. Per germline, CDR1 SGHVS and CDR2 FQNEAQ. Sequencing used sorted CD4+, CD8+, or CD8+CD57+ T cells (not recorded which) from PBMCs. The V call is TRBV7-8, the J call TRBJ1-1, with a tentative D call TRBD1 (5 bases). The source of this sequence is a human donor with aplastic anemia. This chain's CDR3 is CASSRGDLRGTEAFF. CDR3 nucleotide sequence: TGTGCCAGCAGCCGAGGGGACCTAAGAGGGACTGAAGCTTTCTTT.